This T cell receptor (beta chain) was recovered during a study of regulatory T cells in long-lasting Graves disease. Across the study: Antithyroid drug use was under 3 months in newly diagnosed Graves' patients.

This clonotype came up many times. Arm-PCR with iRepertoire HTBI primers amplified the CDR3 regions for these TCR beta libraries. Each CDR3 protein gets one entry after TCRdb re-called the multiplex PCR reads with MiXCR. The data contain some 340,000 distinct CDR3 sequences, 12% of them seen just once; the ten biggest clones take up about 20%. Documented time point: newly diagnosed GD, antithyroid drugs for less than 3 months. PBMC-derived RNA was used for the TCR library. The same sample was also studied in work on T cells in Graves' hyperthyroidism and ophthalmopathy. That study adds: For Graves' hyperthyroidism to be stable, ophthalmopathy could not progress within 18 months.

This clonotype originated in a woman aged 18-30 years with Graves disease. The sample here was peripheral blood mononuclear cells (PBMCs), taken at new diagnosis, from a patient treated with antithyroid drugs.

This CDR3 is CASSLVGVGWNEQFF. Written as DNA, the CDR3 is TGTGCCAGCAGTTTAGTGGGGGTGGGATGGAATGAGCAGTTCTTC. The rearrangement uses TRBV12-3 or TRBV12-4 and TRBJ2-1, with D tentatively TRBD1 or TRBD2 (5 bases each). Trimming took off 1 base at V and 7 bases at J, with 14 bases between the two ends. This CDR3 is 15 amino acids long.